Presented here are 14 T cell receptor beta chains from one specimen sequenced in a study of early T cells in non-severe SARS-CoV-2 infection. MiXCR was run by TCRdb on the 5' RACE reads, yielding one entry per CDR3 protein. The table shows about 110,000 distinct CDR3 sequences, with around an eighth occurring only once. The material sequenced was whole blood. The receptors stem from an adult who was a healthcare worker with PCR-confirmed SARS-CoV-2 infection or an uninfected control (not recorded which).

V gene TRBV28 combines with J gene TRBJ1-6; D unclear. The germline V gene has CDR1 MDHEN and CDR2 SYDVKM. With 3 bases removed from V and 4 bases from J, the gap between germline ends came to 7 bases. There are 14 residues in the CDR3. The CDR3 loop is CASSFSAYNSPLHF. As DNA, the CDR3 is TGTGCCAGCAGTTTTTCTGCATATAATTCACCCCTCCACTTT.

This clonotype turned up a few times. The chain employs TRBV24-1 and TRBJ2-5; tentative D call: TRBD1 (5 bases). The CDR3 loop spans 15 amino acids. The ends were cut back, 2 bases at V and 1 base at J, with 10 bases in the middle. The V gene's germline CDR1 is KGHDR and CDR2 SFDVKD. The CDR3 here is CATSDWLGAQETQYF. The CDR3 region has the DNA TGTGCCACCAGTGATTGGTTAGGGGCCCAAGAGACCCAGTACTTC.

The rearrangement joins TRBV7-9 to TRBJ2-7; TRBD1 might be the D (6 bases). V was cut by 7 bases and J by 0 bases, with 13 bases left in between. The germline gives CDR1 SEHNR, CDR2 FQNEAQ (reference sequence). The CDR3 is 14 residues long. CDR3: CASNLGQSSYEQYF. The CDR3 DNA reads TGTGCCAGCAACCTAGGACAGAGCTCCTACGAGCAGTACTTC.

In this sample, this clonotype turned up many times. The chain joins TRBV5-4 to TRBJ2-1, with TRBD2 as a possible D gene (6 bases). Germline lookup yields CDR1 SGHNT and CDR2 YYREEE (reference sequence). The V and J ends lost 4 bases and 3 bases respectively, with 11 bases between them. The CDR3 has 14 amino acids. The CDR3 DNA reads as TGTGCCAGCAGCCGCGCGGGACTCTACAATGAGCAGTTCTTC. Translation: CASSRAGLYNEQFF.

This clonotype showed up many times. The CDR3 spells CASRGTGSSYEQYF. The CDR3 DNA follows: TGCGCCAGCAGAGGGACGGGAAGCTCCTACGAGCAGTACTTC. V gene TRBV5-1 combines with J gene TRBJ2-7; the D call may be TRBD1 or TRBD2 (5 bases each). The germline CDR1 and CDR2 sequences are SGHRS and YFSETQ. The CDR3 extends over 14 amino acids. V lost 5 bases and J 0 bases, leaving 12 bases between the germline ends.

Ten or more counts support this clonotype. The DNA of the CDR3 is TGTGCCAGCAGCCTAGTGCCCATTGTTGAGCAGTTCTTC. Residues: CASSLVPIVEQFF. The chain uses TRBV14 and TRBJ2-1, with D uncertain. V was pared by 4 bases and J by 9 bases, with 13 bases between. The germline V gene has CDR1 SGHDN and CDR2 FVKESK. The CDR3 runs to 13 residues.

This clonotype was recorded many times. V is TRBV29-1 and J is TRBJ1-3, with 9 nucleotides matching TRBD1. The CDR3 loop spans 14 amino acids. After removal of 6 bases from V and 4 bases from J, the junction contained 7 bases not matched to a gene. Germline-derived CDR1 and CDR2 are SQVTM and ANQGSEA. The CDR3 sequence is CSVQGTGTGNTIYF. DNA for the CDR3: TGCAGCGTACAGGGGACAGGGACGGGAAACACCATATATTTT.

This clonotype was counted a few times. The gene calls are TRBV5-1 and TRBJ1-1; D perhaps matches TRBD1 (5 bases). Trimming pared 4 bases from V and 5 bases from J, leaving 12 bases between. CDR1 is SGHRS, CDR2 YFSETQ, per germline. The CDR3 contains 13 residues. This CDR3 is CASSPGGVTEAFF. CDR3 nucleotide sequence: TGCGCCAGCAGCCCAGGAGGGGTGACTGAAGCTTTCTTT. Combining the CDR3 with reference TRBV5-1 and TRBJ1-1 gives the whole variable domain KAGVTQTPRYLIKTRGQQVTLSCSPISGHRSVSWYQQTPGQGLQFLFEYFSETQRNKGNFPGRFSGRQFSNSRSEMNVSTLELGDSALYLCASSPGGVTEAFFGQGTRLTVV.

This chain links TRBV12-3 or TRBV12-4 with TRBJ2-1; D is perhaps TRBD1 (5 bases). The CDR3 totals 13 residues. Trimming cost V 3 bases and J 8 bases, with 11 bases left between them. CDR3 coding DNA: TGTGCCAGCAGTTTTGTGGGGCGGTATGAGCAGTTCTTC. Amino acids: CASSFVGRYEQFF.

This clonotype was picked up a small number of times. V and J are TRBV2 and TRBJ1-1; D unresolved. CDR1 and CDR2 from the germline V gene are SNHLY and FYNNEI. This CDR3 has 17 amino acids. V dropped 3 bases and J dropped 1 base, with 18 bases sitting between them. CDR3: CASSDSVESPRNTEAFF. As DNA, the CDR3 is TGTGCCAGCAGTGATTCGGTGGAGTCACCGAGGAACACTGAAGCTTTCTTT.

This clonotype was detected ten times or more. The rearrangement joins TRBV27 to TRBJ2-5; no reliable D call. This CDR3 region has 13 residues. Germline loops: CDR1 MNHEY, CDR2 SMNVEV (reference sequence). V was shortened by 3 bases and J by 7 bases, with 12 bases between the two germline ends. CDR3 amino acids: CASSFGIGMTQYF. The CDR3 DNA reads TGTGCCAGCAGTTTTGGGATAGGTATGACCCAGTACTTC.

This clonotype has only a few counts. V and J are TRBV13 and TRBJ2-7; D is perhaps TRBD1 (6 bases). Germline V gene lookup returns CDR1 PRHDT and CDR2 FYEKMQ (reference sequence). The CDR3 has 14 amino acids. Trimming left V 3 bases short and J 4 bases short, with 13 bases between. The CDR3 nucleotides read TGTGCCAGCAGCTTCTCCGGACAGCCATACGAGCAGTACTTC. This codes for CASSFSGQPYEQYF.

The chain uses TRBV27 and TRBJ2-7; 8 bases align to TRBD2. Losses at the gene ends were 0 bases for V and 2 bases for J; bases not matched to a gene: 6. Germline V gene sequence: CDR1 MNHEY, CDR2 SMNVEV (reference sequence). The CDR3 spans 16 residues. CDR3 amino acids: CASSLSKAGGAYEQYF. The CDR3 nucleotides read TGTGCCAGCAGTTTATCGAAGGCGGGGGGCGCCTACGAGCAGTACTTC.

The chain employs TRBV9 and TRBJ2-7; either TRBD1 or TRBD2 may supply D (6 bases each). The CDR3 is 12 amino acids. V was clipped by 4 bases and J by 12 bases, with 17 bases between them. Germline CDR1 is SGDLS and CDR2 is YYNGEE. The CDR3 nucleotides are TGTGCCAGCAGCCAGCTGGGGGGCCCGTTGTACTTC. It encodes CASSQLGGPLYF.